This T cell receptor beta chain was identified during a study of early stage breast cancer tumors. The overall study: Samples were sequenced at 7.5 to 10-fold average coverage.

Study results and caveats: Functional markers like CD4, CD8 and FOXP3 were missed in bulk sequencing. Tumors had 2.5 to 3-fold higher T cell density and higher clonality than adjacent normal breast tissue.

Germline V gives CDR1 SNHLY, CDR2 FYNNEI. Trimming left V 7 bases short and J 0 bases short, with 13 bases between. The CDR3 covers 15 residues. Turning to this clone: Its matching antigen is unknown.

Blood replicates held 0.5 ug DNA, tumor or normal breast approximately 1.5 ug, two each. The protocol was immunoSEQ multiplex PCR, while the TCRdb copy is restricted to in-frame clones and leaves out a portion. Among just over 50,000 clones listed, more than 70% were seen once. The TCR was taken from a person aged 35 to 50 with breast cancer. The rearrangement joins TRBV2 to TRBJ2-4; D is tentatively TRBD1 or TRBD2 (5 bases each). The specimen sequenced was blood. CDR3 protein: CASKSGTVAKNIQYF. CDR3 bases: TGTGCCAGCAAATCTGGGACCGTAGCCAAAAACATTCAGTACTTC.